The 9 T cell receptor beta chains in this list originate from one sample, sequenced in a study of T cells in Graves' hyperthyroidism and ophthalmopathy (dated 2019 in TCRdb). The library came from multiplex PCR. The sample was run on an Illumina HiSeq 2000. TCR beta CDR3 regions were amplified from RNA transcripts. For the first round of RT-PCR on the TCR CDR3, the HTBI primer set was used together with the Qiagen OneStep RT-PCR kit. TCRdb applied fastp at Q25 and MiXCR to the public reads, then kept only in-frame beta chains. CDR3 protein sequences are deduplicated, and each keeps its most common genes and DNA. A total of approximately 300,000 distinct CDR3 sequences appear in this sample, roughly 17% of them only once. Approximately 35% of the sample is in the top ten clones. Sequenced material: blood. These receptor sequences come from a man aged 25 to 40 with Graves' hyperthyroidism.

This clonotype has just a few counts. V is TRBV19 and J is TRBJ2-3; 12 positions match TRBD2. The length of the CDR3 is 17 residues. V lost 3 bases and J lost 5; bases outside the gene matches: 9. Germline V gene data show CDR1 as LNHDA and CDR2 as SQIVND (reference sequence). In nucleotides, the CDR3 is TGTGCCAGTAGTATTAGGTCTAGCGGGAGGGCTGGAGATACGCAGTATTTT. It translates to CASSIRSSGRAGDTQYF.

In this sample, this clonotype turned up many times. The DNA of the CDR3 is TGCAGTGCTAGGGGGTCCCAGGGGGAGACCCAGTACTTC. This translates into CSARGSQGETQYF. The rearrangement links TRBV20-1 to TRBJ2-5, with TRBD1 as a possible D gene (6 bases). This CDR3 has 13 amino acids. Germline V CDR1 and CDR2: DFQATT, SNEGSKA (reference sequence). The V and J ends lost 3 bases and 5 bases respectively, with 13 bases between them.

Only a few counts were recorded for this clonotype. This sequence joins TRBV24-1 and TRBJ1-1, with 9 bases fitting TRBD1. The CDR3 runs to 13 residues. With V trimmed by 7 bases and J by 7 bases, 6 bases remained unmatched. Germline loops: CDR1 KGHDR, CDR2 SFDVKD. The CDR3 loop is CATRPGQGSEAFF. DNA for the CDR3: TGTGCCACCAGACCGGGACAGGGTAGTGAAGCTTTCTTT.

This clonotype was seen only a few times. The chain links TRBV5-1 to TRBJ1-4; 9 bases map to TRBD1. V lost 4 bases, J lost 2 bases, and 9 bases stayed unmatched. The CDR3 is 17 residues long. Germline loops: CDR1 SGHRS, CDR2 YFSETQ. CDR3 in amino acids: CASSAGQGFATNEKLFF. The CDR3 region has the DNA TGCGCCAGCAGCGCGGGACAGGGATTTGCGACTAATGAAAAACTGTTTTTT.

This clonotype was seen ten or more times. The chain couples TRBV28 to TRBJ2-1; 10 bases agree with TRBD2. Trimming removed 3 bases from V and 6 bases from J; junction bases left unmatched: 11. The CDR3 consists of 17 residues. The germline V gene has CDR1 MDHEN and CDR2 SYDVKM. As DNA, the CDR3 is TGTGCCAGCAGTTTCCCCCTTACTAGCGGGACTATCAATGAGCAGTTCTTC. It codes for CASSFPLTSGTINEQFF. The full variable domain, completed using reference TRBV28 and TRBJ2-1, is DVKVTQSSRYLVKRTGEKVFLECVQDMDHENMFWYRQDPGLGLRLIYFSYDVKMKEKGDIPEGYSVSREKKERFSLILESASTNQTSMYLCASSFPLTSGTINEQFFGPGTRLTVL.

The chain joins TRBV5-6 to TRBJ2-7, with D tentatively TRBD1 (5 bases). The V end lost 5 bases, the J end lost 3 bases, and 12 bases lay between the germline ends. The CDR3 contains 13 residues. Germline V gene data show CDR1 as SGHDT and CDR2 as YYEEEE. The CDR3: CASRRTPIYEQYF. In DNA form, the CDR3 reads TGTGCCAGCAGACGGACACCGATCTACGAGCAGTACTTC.

Details on this clonotype: In this CDR3 the conserved last residue, phenylalanine or tryptophan, is missing, so a read error is likely. This chain links TRBV5-1 with TRBJ1-1; 7 bases are shared with TRBD1. Germline lookup yields CDR1 SGHRS and CDR2 YFSETQ. The CDR3 is 14 residues long. V gave up 6 bases and J gave up 5 bases; unmatched junction bases: 10. CDR3 nucleotide sequence: TGCGCCAGCACCATTTACAGGGGCGATACTGAAGCTTTCCTT. This encodes CASTIYRGDTEAFL.

This clonotype was seen at least ten times. V is TRBV19 and J is TRBJ2-7; 7 bases fit TRBD2. Trimming at V came to 8 bases and at J to 0 bases, leaving 7 bases not matched to a gene. CDR3 length equals 14 residues. CDR1 is LNHDA, CDR2 SQIVND, per germline (reference sequence). The CDR3 DNA reads as TGTGCCAGTGCACCCGGACTAGGCTCCTACGAGCAGTACTTC. Its translation is CASAPGLGSYEQYF.

This clonotype was observed a few times. The genes are TRBV4-1 and TRBJ2-4; D not resolved. Germline-derived CDR1 and CDR2 are MGHRA and YSYEKL. V lost 3 bases and J 8 bases, leaving 14 bases between the germline ends. The CDR3 contains 14 residues. This CDR3 is CASSHPNSRDIQYF. The CDR3 bases are TGCGCCAGCAGCCACCCTAACTCAAGGGACATTCAGTACTTC.